This T cell receptor (beta chain) came from a study of blood T cell repertoires in COVID-19 (dated by TCRdb to about 2020). Describing the broader study: Samples covering the acute and convalescent phases of COVID-19 were provided by collaborators in the United States, Italy and Spain. The material from the prospective study consisted of cDNA or gDNA derived from T cells, B-cell-depleted T cells, or PBMCs. The dataset comprised deeply sampled blood TCRbeta repertoires from subjects exposed to, actively infected with, or recovered from COVID-19. A freely available public database, intended as a resource for researchers studying the immune response to SARS-CoV-2, is where the repertoires were released. The samples were drawn from the first 160 participants of the ongoing ImmuneRACE study and from some 1,300 subjects provided by 6 global collaborators. Sample metadata almost always included a de-identified subject ID, COVID-19 status, age in years and sex. Where HLA class I and class II types were available, the types were taken from metadata supplied by the sample provider, not from assay-based typing.

The cysteine opens and the phenylalanine closes a CDR3 of 16 amino acids. Only the CDR3 DNA is retained, 48 bases long and in frame from the first base. For CDR1 and CDR2, the germline V gene lists SGHRS and YFSETQ. Germline trimming: 4 bases from V, 2 bases from J; junction bases outside gene matches: 7. Collaborating institutions collected whole blood in K2EDTA tubes following their own protocols. For TCRbeta analysis, collaborators shipped samples as frozen whole blood, isolated PBMCs, or DNA extracted from either of those sample types. Comments on this clone: What antigen it recognizes has not been identified. There are no base qualities to consult, and no much larger clone falls within one base.

What the work shows at the level of the full study, not this receptor alone: How much clinical and demographic metadata was included differed by source and by participant, and the metadata was provided uncurated.

TCRbeta CDR3 regions were amplified from genomic DNA using the immunoSEQ Assay, a bias-controlled multiplex PCR. For the original study's pipeline: The number of nucleated cells in each sample was estimated by amplification of reference gene primers within the assay. To quantify the absolute abundance of each unique TCRbeta CDR3 rearrangement, sequence reads were collapsed and filtered. For each sample, productive Simpson clonality was calculated as the square root of Simpson's diversity index over productive rearrangements. The table was pulled from immuneACCESS by TCRdb, which kept in-frame rearrangements only. Such tables lose some clones; where checked, under half of the loss comes from unresolved V genes, and the rest has no known cause. V, J and clone size were drawn from that table, and D and trimming were deduced from the DNA. For this sample there are 200,000 to 250,000 clones; just over 85% appear just once. Clones ranked in the top ten supply roughly 1.5% of the sample.

The sample taken for sequencing was peripheral blood. The source is a man between 18 and 35 years old with active or convalescent COVID-19. The sequence joins TRBV5-1 to TRBJ2-1; 9 bases in the middle match TRBD1. This receptor carries the CDR3 CASSTTDRGAYNEQFF. The sequenced DNA: TGCGCCAGCAGCACCACGGACAGGGGCGCCTACAATGAGCAGTTCTTC.